This TCR beta chain stems from a study of vaccination and CD4 T cells after COVID-19. Broader study findings: In convalescent patients, 304 of 307 vaccine-specific clones were spike mono-reactive.

In the case of this clonotype: Its target is unknown.

V dropped 0 bases and J dropped 2; count of bases not matched to a gene: 6. Germline values: CDR1 DFQATT, CDR2 SNEGSKA (reference sequence). CDR3 length: 17 amino acids. One entry per CDR3 protein results from TCRdb running MiXCR on the PCR reads. The table lists 20,000 to 25,000 distinct CDR3 sequences, 45% to 55% of them singletons. V is TRBV20-1 and J is TRBJ2-1; 11 bases fit TRBD2. The receptor was derived from a human donor who had recovered from COVID-19. The sequencing here drew on CD4+ T cells from blood, taken before SARS-CoV-2 vaccination. The CDR3 DNA is TGCAGTGCTAGAGAACGACCGGGACTAGCGGCCTACAATGAGCAGTTCTTC. The encoded protein is CSARERPGLAAYNEQFF.